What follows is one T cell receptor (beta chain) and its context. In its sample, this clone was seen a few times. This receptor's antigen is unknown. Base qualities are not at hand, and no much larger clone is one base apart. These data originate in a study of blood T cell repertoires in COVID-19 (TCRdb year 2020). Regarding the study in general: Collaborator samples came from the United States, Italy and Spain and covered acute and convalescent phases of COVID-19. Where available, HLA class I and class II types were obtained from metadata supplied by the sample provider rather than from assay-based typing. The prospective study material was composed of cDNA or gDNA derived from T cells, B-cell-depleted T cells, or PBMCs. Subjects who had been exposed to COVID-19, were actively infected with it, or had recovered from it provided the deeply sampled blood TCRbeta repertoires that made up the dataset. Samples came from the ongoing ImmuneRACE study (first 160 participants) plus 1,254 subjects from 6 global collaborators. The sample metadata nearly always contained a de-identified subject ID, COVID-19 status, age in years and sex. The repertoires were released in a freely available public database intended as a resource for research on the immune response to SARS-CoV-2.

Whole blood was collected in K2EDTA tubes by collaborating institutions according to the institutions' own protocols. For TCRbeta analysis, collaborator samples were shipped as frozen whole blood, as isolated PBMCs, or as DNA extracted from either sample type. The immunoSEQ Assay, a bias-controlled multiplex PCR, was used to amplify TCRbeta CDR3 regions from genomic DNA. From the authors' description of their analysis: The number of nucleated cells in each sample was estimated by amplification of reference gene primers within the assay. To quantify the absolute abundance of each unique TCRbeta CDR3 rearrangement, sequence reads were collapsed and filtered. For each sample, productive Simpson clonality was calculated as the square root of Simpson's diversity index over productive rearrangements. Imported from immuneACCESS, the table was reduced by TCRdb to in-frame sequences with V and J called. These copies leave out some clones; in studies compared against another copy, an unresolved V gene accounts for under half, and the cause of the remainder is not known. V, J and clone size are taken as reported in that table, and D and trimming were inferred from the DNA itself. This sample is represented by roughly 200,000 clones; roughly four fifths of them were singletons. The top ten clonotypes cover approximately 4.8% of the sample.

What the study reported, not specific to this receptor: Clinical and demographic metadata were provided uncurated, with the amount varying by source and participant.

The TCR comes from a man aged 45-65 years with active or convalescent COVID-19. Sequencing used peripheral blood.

The sequenced DNA is TGTGCCAGCTGCCAGGGGCGAAATCAGCCCCAGCATTTT. It translates to CASCQGRNQPQHF. The chain is assembled from TRBV27 and TRBJ1-5; TRBD1 could be the D gene, as 6 bases match. Trimming costs V 8 bases and J 4 bases, and their ends lie 12 bases apart. Reading the germline V gene (reference sequence) gives CDR1 MNHEY and CDR2 SMNVEV. The CDR3, from cysteine to phenylalanine, totals 13 residues. The sequence is cut down to CDR3 DNA, 39 bases in frame from base 1.